This T cell receptor beta chain was identified in a study of blood T cell repertoires in COVID-19. Trimming removed 5 bases from V and 0 bases from J; junction bases left unmatched: 10. This CDR3 comprises 20 residues. Germline V gives CDR1 SGHRS, CDR2 YFSETQ. Method: immunoSEQ multiplex PCR; TCRdb's copy keeps in-frame clones and lacks some. The sample yields 240,000 or so clones, roughly 91% seen once. The clonotype originates from a man in his forties or fifties who had recovered from COVID-19. This chain connects TRBV5-1 to TRBJ2-6; TRBD2 agrees at 14 bases. Sequences were obtained from PBMCs or T cells enriched from blood (not recorded which). The CDR3 DNA reads as TGCGCCAGCAGTCGTCCGGGACTAGCGGGGGCCATCTCTGGGGCCAACGTCCTGACTTTC. This encodes CASSRPGLAGAISGANVLTF.